The rows below give T cell receptor beta chains drawn from one sample of a study of T cells in narcolepsy. The data were produced by immunoSEQ multiplex PCR, yet TCRdb's version contains in-frame clones alone and is incomplete. The sample records tens of thousands of clones, 79% being singletons. Input material: memory (CD45RA-) CD4+ T cells from blood. The receptors shown here come from a human donor in good health. CDR3s include the opening cysteine and the closing phenylalanine or tryptophan. A D gene is named only where the DNA matches it firmly. The size entry is marked missing in some rows and otherwise reads once, few, many or a size class.

v_gene,abundance,d_gene,j_gene,CDR3aa,CDR3nt
TRBV6-6,.,TRBD1,TRBJ2-1,CASSAPGTGGNEQFF,TGTGCCAGCAGTGCCCCCGGGACAGGTGGGAATGAGCAGTTCTTC
TRBV5-5,.,.,TRBJ2-1,CASSLTLEKQFF,TGTGCCAGCAGCTTGACACTAGAAAAACAGTTCTTC
TRBV7-9,.,.,TRBJ1-2,CASSLLLAYGYTF,TGTGCCAGCAGCTTATTACTGGCTTATGGCTACACCTTC
TRBV5-5,.,TRBD1,TRBJ2-3,CASSSSPRGQDTQYF,TGTGCCAGCAGCTCATCTCCCAGGGGGCAAGATACGCAGTATTTT
TRBV5-5,.,.,TRBJ1-6,CASSLAAGYNSPLHF,TGTGCCAGCAGCTTGGCCGCAGGGTATAATTCACCCCTCCACTTT
TRBV6-9,.,TRBD1,TRBJ2-7,CASSQPGQGSRYEQYF,TGTGCCAGCAGTCAACCGGGACAGGGTTCCCGATACGAGCAGTACTTC
TRBV4-3,.,.,TRBJ1-5,CASSQGGDQPQHF,TGCGCCAGCAGCCAGGGTGGGGACCAGCCCCAGCATTTT
TRBV7-2,.,.,TRBJ2-5,CASSRRERTSGETQYF,TGTGCCAGCTCACGTCGCGAAAGGACATCAGGGGAGACCCAGTACTTC
TRBV12-2,once,.,TRBJ2-2,CASRFRGQATGELFF,TGTGCAAGTCGCTTTAGGGGGCAAGCAACCGGGGAGCTGTTTTTT
TRBV27,large,.,TRBJ2-7,CASSSMISSYEQYF,TGTGCCAGCAGCTCTATGATAAGCTCCTACGAGCAGTACTTC
TRBV28,.,TRBD2,TRBJ2-5,CASSLSLLSRGRKTQYF,TGTGCCAGCAGTTTATCCCTCCTTTCGCGGGGGAGAAAGACCCAGTACTTC
TRBV11-2,.,TRBD1,TRBJ1-1,CASSLEDRANTEAFF,TGTGCCAGCAGCTTAGAGGACAGGGCTAACACTGAAGCTTTCTTT
TRBV6-5,.,.,TRBJ2-7,CASSYSTGSSSYEQYF,TGTGCCAGCAGTTACTCCACCGGGAGCTCTTCCTACGAGCAGTACTTC
TRBV28,.,.,TRBJ1-1,CASTPAAGGTEAFF,TGTGCCAGCACCCCTGCGGCGGGGGGGACTGAAGCTTTCTTT
TRBV18,.,.,TRBJ1-1,CASSDKLNTEAFF,TGTGCCAGCTCAGACAAATTGAACACTGAAGCTTTCTTT
TRBV6-1,.,.,TRBJ2-1,CASSTLGGNYNEQFF,TGTGCCAGCAGTACTCTGGGGGGAAACTACAATGAGCAGTTCTTC
TRBV7-9,.,.,TRBJ1-4,CASSSQGSSFNEKLFF,TGTGCCAGCAGCTCCCAGGGGAGTTCATTTAATGAAAAACTGTTTTTT
TRBV5-8,once,.,TRBJ2-7,CASSHMGVRYEQYF,TGTGCCAGCAGCCACATGGGTGTTAGGTACGAGCAGTACTTC
TRBV5-5,.,.,TRBJ2-6,CASISISGANVLTF,TGTGCCAGCATCTCGATCTCTGGGGCCAACGTCCTGACTTTC